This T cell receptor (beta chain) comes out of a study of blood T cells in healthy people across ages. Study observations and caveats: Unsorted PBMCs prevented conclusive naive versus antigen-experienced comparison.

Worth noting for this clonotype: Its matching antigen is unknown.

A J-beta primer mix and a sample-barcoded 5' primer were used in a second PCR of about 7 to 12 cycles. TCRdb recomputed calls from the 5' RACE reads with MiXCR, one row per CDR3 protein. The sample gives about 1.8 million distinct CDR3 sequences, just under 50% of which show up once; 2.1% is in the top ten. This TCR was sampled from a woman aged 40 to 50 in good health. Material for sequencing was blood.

The CDR3 loop reads CASNPTDGARYEQYF. The DNA for the CDR3 is TGTGCCAGCAACCCTACGGACGGGGCGAGGTACGAGCAGTACTTC. V gene TRBV6-6 combines with J gene TRBJ2-7; D possibly matches TRBD1 or TRBD2 (5 bases each). Looked up from germline, CDR1 is MNHNY and CDR2 is SVGAGI (reference sequence). The germline V and J ends were trimmed by 7 bases and 4 bases, with 20 bases remaining between them. This CDR3 is 15 amino acids long.